These 15 T cell receptor beta chains originate from one sample sequenced in a study of identical twins. A single record per CDR3 protein comes from TCRdb applying MiXCR to the 5' RACE reads. The sample contains some 240,000 distinct CDR3 sequences, around 8% of which appear only once. The same data also went into a second study, on yellow fever vaccine responses in identical twins.

The material sequenced was CD8+ T cells sorted from blood. These receptor sequences come from a young woman in good health.

V usage is TRBV4-3 and J usage is TRBJ2-1; possibly TRBD2 for D (7 bases). Trimming took 0 bases from V and 10 from J, leaving 16 bases between them. The V gene's germline CDR1 is LGHNA and CDR2 YSLEER. The CDR3 spans 15 residues. CDR3 sequence (DNA): TGCGCCAGCAGCCAAGATTATGCGGGGGCAGACGAGCAGTTCTTC. Translating gives CASSQDYAGADEQFF.

This clonotype was recorded a few times. This chain connects TRBV7-6 to TRBJ2-3; tentatively, D is TRBD1 (6 bases). The V and J ends lost 4 bases and 1 base respectively, with 15 bases between them. The CDR3 has 16 amino acids. Germline CDR1 SGHVS, CDR2 FNYEAQ. The CDR3 nucleotides read TGTGCCAGCAGCTGGGACACTACGGAGGGCACAGATACGCAGTATTTT. Its protein product is CASSWDTTEGTDTQYF.

Ten or more counts support this clonotype. This chain links TRBV20-1 with TRBJ2-3, with D maybe TRBD2 (5 bases). The CDR3 is 12 residues long. The V end lost 6 bases, the J end lost 3 bases, and 10 bases lay between the germline ends. Germline lookup yields CDR1 DFQATT and CDR2 SNEGSKA (reference sequence). CDR3 amino acids: CSAKSGTDTQYF. The CDR3 DNA reads TGCAGTGCAAAATCGGGAACAGATACGCAGTATTTT.

In this sample, this clonotype turned up once. A much bigger clone sits one base away, suggesting this may be a read error. The chain combines TRBV4-2 with TRBJ2-7, with 7 nucleotides matching TRBD2. V dropped 7 bases and J dropped 7; count of bases not matched to a gene: 25. Germline CDR1 is LGHNA and CDR2 is YNFKEQ. CDR3 length: 18 amino acids. CDR3 sequence (DNA): TGTGCCAGCACCCCTAACTTTTGGGCTAGCGGCCACCCGGGAGAGCAGTACTTC. The encoded protein is CASTPNFWASGHPGEQYF.

There are many counts of this clonotype. The V and J genes are TRBV5-1 and TRBJ2-1; TRBD2 agrees at 7 bases. V was pared by 2 bases and J by 3 bases, with 5 bases of the junction left unmatched. This CDR3 contains 15 residues. Germline V gene sequence: CDR1 SGHRS, CDR2 YFSETQ. The CDR3 DNA reads TGCGCCAGCAGCTTCGATGGCGGGAGCTACAATGAGCAGTTCTTC. This codes for CASSFDGGSYNEQFF.

This sequence joins TRBV27 and TRBJ2-7; D unresolved. Germline CDR1 is MNHEY and CDR2 is SMNVEV (reference sequence). The length of the CDR3 is 14 residues. V was clipped by 3 bases and J by 2 bases, with 11 bases between them. In nucleotides, the CDR3 is TGTGCCAGCAGTTTTGGGAAAACTACCTACGAGCAGTACTTC. Its protein product is CASSFGKTTYEQYF.

This rearrangement joins TRBV11-2 to TRBJ2-7; D gene ambiguous. This CDR3 contains 12 residues. CDR1 is SGHAT and CDR2 is FQNNGV in the germline V gene. V lost 8 bases, J lost 6 bases, and 14 bases lay in between. The CDR3 DNA sequence: TGTGCCAGCGTAAAATTACCAGCCGAGCAGTACTTC. Translating gives CASVKLPAEQYF.

The chain has TRBV20-1 and TRBJ1-1, with a weak D call TRBD1 (5 bases). This CDR3 region has 12 residues. The germline V gene encodes CDR1 DFQATT and CDR2 SNEGSKA (reference sequence). Deletions cut 6 bases from V and 0 bases from J, with 8 bases between. The CDR3 loop reads CSAGTLNTEAFF. The CDR3 DNA sequence: TGCAGTGCCGGGACGTTGAACACTGAAGCTTTCTTT.

This clonotype has a count of ten or more. The chain is built from TRBV10-3 and TRBJ2-6; D might be TRBD1 or TRBD2, each matching 8 bases. The germline V gene encodes CDR1 ENHRY and CDR2 SYGVKD. Trimming removed 4 bases at V and 3 bases at J, with 22 bases between. The CDR3 has 19 residues. The CDR3, as DNA: TGTGCCATCAGTGGAACAGGGGGAGCGGGGGCATTTGGGGCCAACGTCCTGACTTTC. It encodes CAISGTGGAGAFGANVLTF.

In its sample, this clonotype was seen many times. The chain combines TRBV12-3 or TRBV12-4 with TRBJ1-1, with 7 bases aligning to TRBD1. Trimming cost V 6 bases and J 1 base; bases outside gene matches: 14. The CDR3 sequence is 17 residues long. The CDR3 here is CASSQRGGTVSNTEAFF. The CDR3 nucleotides read TGTGCCAGCAGCCAAAGAGGGGGGACAGTGTCGAACACTGAAGCTTTCTTT.

This clonotype has at least ten counts. The rearrangement links TRBV9 to TRBJ1-2; no clear D. The germline gives CDR1 SGDLS, CDR2 YYNGEE. CDR3 length: 12 residues. V was trimmed by 6 bases and J by 1 base, leaving 7 bases between them. CDR3 protein: CASNGLNYGYTF. The CDR3 region has the DNA TGTGCCAGCAACGGACTTAACTATGGCTACACCTTC.

A note on this clonotype: This CDR3 is missing its conserved last phenylalanine or tryptophan, likely due to a read error. The chain joins TRBV5-1 to TRBJ2-3; the match to TRBD1 covers 8 bases. The CDR3 covers 15 residues. Per the germline V gene, CDR1 is SGHRS and CDR2 is YFSETQ. V was clipped by 2 bases and J by 5 bases; unmatched bases: 7. CDR3 DNA: TGCGCCAGCAGCTTTTCCGGGACAGGTGAAGATACGCAGTATCTT. Its translation: CASSFSGTGEDTQYL.

This clonotype was recorded at least ten times. The rearrangement links TRBV4-3 to TRBJ2-1; D unresolved. V lost 3 bases and J 3 bases, leaving 18 bases between the germline ends. The CDR3 runs 17 residues. Germline CDR1 LGHNA, CDR2 YSLEER. The chain's CDR3 is CASSQDRRVVDYNEQFF. The CDR3 region has the DNA TGCGCCAGCAGCCAGGATCGCCGGGTAGTAGACTACAATGAGCAGTTCTTC.

This clonotype was detected many times. This sequence joins TRBV7-2 and TRBJ2-1; no clear D. This CDR3 has 17 amino acids. The germline gives CDR1 SGHTA, CDR2 FQGNSA. V shed 6 bases and J shed 0 bases, with 18 bases lying between them. The CDR3 sequence: CASSSDAQRSSYNEQFF. The CDR3 DNA reads TGTGCCAGCAGTTCGGACGCCCAACGAAGCTCCTACAATGAGCAGTTCTTC. The complete variable domain, with remaining parts taken from reference TRBV7-2 and TRBJ2-1, reads GAGVSQSPSNKVTEKGKDVELRCDPISGHTALYWYRQSLGQGLEFLIYFQGNSAPDKSGLPSDRFSAERTGGSVSTLTIQRTQQEDSAVYLCASSSDAQRSSYNEQFFGPGTRLTVL.

This clonotype showed up many times. This chain links TRBV7-9 with TRBJ2-7, with TRBD1 as a possible D gene (6 bases). V gave up 5 bases and J gave up 4 bases, with 9 bases separating them. This CDR3 is built from 12 residues. Germline CDR1 is SEHNR and CDR2 is FQNEAQ (reference sequence). CDR3 region: CASSPDRYEQYF. Here the CDR3 DNA reads TGTGCCAGCAGCCCTGACAGGTACGAGCAGTACTTC.